This passage covers 7 T cell receptor beta chains from one sample sequenced in a study of shared clonotypes between healthy human individuals. Sequencing used immunoSEQ multiplex PCR; TCRdb keeps in-frame clones, though not all of them. The data show roughly 2.1 million clones, around 93% seen once. CD45RO negativity and positive selection for CCR7 defined naive CD8 cells, a population that excluded terminally differentiated effector memory CD45RA+ cells. The material sequenced was naive CD8+ T cells from PBMCs. These receptors originate from a man between 18 and 29 years old in good health. Some clones in this sample may be carry-over from other donors' samples.

This clone has a single count. The chain has TRBV28 and TRBJ2-3; D uncertain. This CDR3 comprises 15 residues. V gave up 4 bases and J gave up 0 bases, with 11 bases separating them. Looked up from germline, CDR1 is MDHEN and CDR2 is SYDVKM. The DNA for the CDR3 is TGTGCCAGCAGTTCCCCCCGGCGGAGCACAGATACGCAGTATTTT. Translating it yields CASSSPRRSTDTQYF.

The chain joins TRBV11-2 to TRBJ2-1; maybe TRBD2 (7 bases). The CDR3 has 15 residues. Trimming shortened V by 3 bases and J by 12 bases, and 21 bases separated the two germline ends. The germline V gene has CDR1 SGHAT and CDR2 FQNNGV. The CDR3 loop reads CASSLSSGTTRGQFF. In DNA form, the CDR3 reads TGTGCCAGCAGCTTGTCCAGCGGGACAACCCGGGGGCAGTTCTTC.

The chain uses TRBV5-1 and TRBJ2-1, with 8 bases aligning to TRBD2. The CDR3 runs to 16 residues. V lost 4 bases and J lost 0; bases outside the gene matches: 6. Germline assignment: CDR1 SGHRS and CDR2 YFSETQ. The CDR3: CASSAGGQPSYNEQFF. CDR3 sequence (DNA): TGCGCCAGCAGCGCGGGGGGACAACCCTCCTACAATGAGCAGTTCTTC.

As DNA, the CDR3 is TGTGCCAGTAGTATCTTCGGTTCCTACGAGCAGTACTTC. This gives the protein CASSIFGSYEQYF. V gene TRBV19 combines with J gene TRBJ2-7; no definite D call. The CDR3 spans 13 residues. Germline V gene lookup returns CDR1 LNHDA and CDR2 SQIVND (reference sequence). V was pared by 3 bases and J by 1 base, with 7 bases between.

The chain combines TRBV10-3 with TRBJ1-2, with 9 positions matching TRBD1. Germline CDR1 ENHRY, CDR2 SYGVKD. The length of the CDR3 is 15 residues. The ends lost 2 bases at V and 4 bases at J; junction bases unmatched: 5. The CDR3: CAISEGTGGIYGYTF. The CDR3 DNA reads TGTGCCATCAGTGAGGGTACAGGGGGCATCTATGGCTACACCTTC.

The chain joins TRBV15 to TRBJ2-7, with D possibly TRBD1 on 6 matching bases. CDR1 and CDR2 from the germline V gene are LNHNV and YYDKDF (reference sequence). The germline V and J ends were trimmed by 8 bases and 0 bases, with 14 bases remaining between them. This CDR3 contains 14 residues. For the CDR3, the DNA is TGTGCCACCTCGGACAGCCTAGACTCCTACGAGCAGTACTTC. Protein: CATSDSLDSYEQYF.

This chain uses TRBV6-1 with TRBJ1-1; D gene uncertain. This CDR3 is 15 amino acids long. Germline V CDR1 and CDR2: MNHNS, SASEGT. V lost 4 bases to trimming and J lost 0 bases, with 12 bases between them. CDR3 amino acids: CASSVSATVNTEAFF. DNA for the CDR3: TGTGCCAGCAGTGTCTCCGCGACTGTGAACACTGAAGCTTTCTTT.